Presented here are 17 T cell receptor beta chains from one specimen sequenced in a study of blood T cell repertoires in COVID-19. Assay used: immunoSEQ multiplex PCR; TCRdb lists only in-frame clones, some missing. The sample has some 450,000 clones; around 90% are singletons. Sequenced sample: peripheral blood. The receptors originated from a man younger than 35 with COVID-19, enrolled during active disease.

This chain connects TRBV19 to TRBJ1-2; TRBD1 matches 10 bases. CDR1 and CDR2 (germline): LNHDA, SQIVND (reference sequence). Trimming removed 3 bases from V and 4 bases from J; junction bases left unmatched: 5. The CDR3 has 15 residues. Here the CDR3 reads CASSIRDRGIYGYTF. In DNA form, the CDR3 reads TGTGCCAGTAGTATCCGGGACAGGGGAATCTATGGCTACACCTTC.

This sequence joins TRBV30 and TRBJ1-1, with a weak D call TRBD1 (6 bases). The germline V gene has CDR1 GTSNPN and CDR2 SVGIG (reference sequence). V lost 0 bases and J lost 7, with 6 bases in between. The CDR3 runs 11 residues. The CDR3 loop reads CAWSVQGEAFF. For the CDR3, the DNA is TGTGCCTGGAGTGTACAGGGTGAAGCTTTCTTT. Based on the CDR3 plus reference TRBV30 and TRBJ1-1, the full variable domain is SQTIHQWPATLVQPVGSPLSLECTVEGTSNPNLYWYRQAAGRGLQLLFYSVGIGQISSEVPQNLSASRPQDRQFILSSKKLLLSDSGFYLCAWSVQGEAFFGQGTRLTVV.

V and J are TRBV5-6 and TRBJ1-2; weak D call: TRBD1 (6 bases). The CDR3 runs 14 residues. V shed 1 base and J shed 3 bases, with 10 bases lying between them. The germline V gene encodes CDR1 SGHDT and CDR2 YYEEEE. The CDR3 DNA reads as TGTGCCAGCAGCTTGTACGACAGGTACTATGGCTACACCTTC. It specifies CASSLYDRYYGYTF.

The chain links TRBV30 to TRBJ2-7; D unresolved. V lost 0 bases and J lost 4, with 10 bases in between. Germline CDR1 is GTSNPN and CDR2 is SVGIG (reference sequence). The CDR3 contains 13 residues. This chain's CDR3 is CAWSVNRLYEQYF. The CDR3 bases are TGTGCCTGGAGTGTTAACAGATTATACGAGCAGTACTTC.

V usage is TRBV7-9 and J usage is TRBJ2-4; 9 nucleotides line up with TRBD2. The ends lost 0 bases at V and 8 bases at J; junction bases unmatched: 8. The CDR3 covers 16 residues. Germline CDR1 SEHNR, CDR2 FQNEAQ (reference sequence). CDR3 protein: CASSLAISGSGDIQYF. CDR3 nucleotide sequence: TGTGCCAGCAGCTTAGCGATTAGCGGGAGTGGGGACATTCAGTACTTC.

This clone was observed a single time. This chain uses TRBV4-1 with TRBJ2-7, with 11 bases aligning to TRBD2. The V gene end was trimmed by 3 bases and the J gene end by 3 bases; junction bases not matched to a gene: 4. This CDR3 region has 15 residues. CDR1 and CDR2 from the germline V gene are MGHRA and YSYEKL. The CDR3 DNA follows: TGCGCCAGCAGCCAGGGGACTAGCGGATACTACGAGCAGTACTTC. Its protein is CASSQGTSGYYEQYF.

V is TRBV25-1 and J is TRBJ1-1; 7 nucleotides line up with TRBD1. The J segment lost 0 bases and the V segment lost 5 bases, leaving 6 bases of the junction unmatched. Germline CDR1 reads MGHDK; CDR2 reads SYGVNS. This CDR3 spans 15 amino acids. The CDR3 loop reads CASSRQTGMNTEAFF. The CDR3 DNA reads TGTGCCAGCAGTCGCCAGACAGGGATGAACACTGAAGCTTTCTTT.

The chain couples TRBV21-1 to TRBJ2-5; the listed D gene, TRBD1, was not tested against the DNA. TRBV21-1 is noted as a pseudogene. This CDR3 comprises 17 residues. CDR3 sequence: CASSKAGMVRGNETQYF. The CDR3, as DNA: TGTGCCAGCAGCAAAGCGGGGATGGTAAGGGGCAACGAGACCCAGTACTTC.

CDR3 region: CASSLNFAEVYRGTEAFF. In nucleotides, the CDR3 is TGTGCCAGCAGCTTGAATTTTGCCGAGGTTTACCGAGGGACTGAAGCTTTCTTT. The genes are TRBV5-5 and TRBJ1-1; D not certain. The V end lost 1 base, the J end lost 5 bases, and 24 bases lay between the germline ends. This CDR3 region has 18 residues. Germline lookup yields CDR1 SGHKS and CDR2 YYEKEE (reference sequence).

V is TRBV11-3 and J is TRBJ2-1; weak D call: TRBD2 (5 bases). This CDR3 spans 12 amino acids. Germline CDR1 SGHNT, CDR2 YENEEA. V shed 11 bases and J shed 5 bases, with 13 bases lying between them. The CDR3 bases are TGTGCCTCCCGAGGGTGGAACAATGAGCAGTTCTTC. This encodes CASRGWNNEQFF.

The V gene is TRBV10-1, the J gene TRBJ2-3, with 7 positions matching TRBD2. V was pared by 3 bases and J by 2 bases, with 5 bases of the junction left unmatched. Germline CDR1 is WNHNN and CDR2 is SYGVQD (reference sequence). The CDR3 is 15 residues long. The CDR3 here is CASSEGLDYTDTQYF. In DNA form, the CDR3 reads TGCGCCAGCAGTGAAGGACTAGACTACACAGATACGCAGTATTTT.

This clone was seen a single time. The V call is TRBV12-3 or TRBV12-4, the J call TRBJ2-7; D remains unclear. The CDR3 covers 11 residues. Trimming pared 5 bases from V and 7 bases from J, leaving 9 bases between. The DNA for the CDR3 is TGTGCCAGCAGTCAAACTACGGAGCAGTACTTC. It yields the protein CASSQTTEQYF.

This clone was seen only a few times. V is TRBV6-5 and J is TRBJ1-5; D perhaps matches TRBD1 (5 bases). From germline, CDR1 is MNHEY and CDR2 SVGAGI. The CDR3 has 13 residues. V was cut by 6 bases and J by 8 bases, with 14 bases left in between. CDR3 in amino acids: CASSLTQQEPQHF. In DNA, the CDR3 is TGTGCCAGCAGCCTTACACAACAGGAGCCCCAGCATTTT.

The chain uses TRBV6-5 and TRBJ1-5; 8 bases fit TRBD1. Looked up from germline, CDR1 is MNHEY and CDR2 is SVGAGI. After removal of 5 bases from V and 2 bases from J, the junction contained 2 bases not matched to a gene. This CDR3 is built from 14 residues. The CDR3 DNA is TGTGCCAGCAGTCTGACAGGGGGCAATCAGCCCCAGCATTTT. This translates into CASSLTGGNQPQHF.

The rearrangement joins TRBV3-1 (or the pseudogene TRBV3-2) to TRBJ2-7; maybe TRBD2 (6 bases). V gave up 2 bases and J gave up 7 bases, with 18 bases separating them. Per germline, CDR1 LGHDT and CDR2 YNNKEL (reference sequence). This CDR3 is 15 amino acids long. The CDR3 is CASSQPRERSPEQYF. In DNA form, the CDR3 reads TGTGCCAGCAGCCAACCACGGGAGCGGTCCCCGGAGCAGTACTTC.

DNA of the CDR3: TGTGCCTGGAGTGTGCGGCTCCAAGAGACCCAGTACTTC. It yields the protein CAWSVRLQETQYF. The V call is TRBV30, the J call TRBJ2-5; no definite D call. Per germline, CDR1 GTSNPN and CDR2 SVGIG (reference sequence). The V end was cut by 0 bases, the J end by 1 base, with 6 bases between. The CDR3 sequence is 13 residues long.

J is TRBJ2-1 and V is TRBV6-5; 9 nucleotides align to TRBD1. The J segment lost 9 bases and the V segment lost 5 bases, leaving 8 bases of the junction unmatched. Germline V gene lookup returns CDR1 MNHEY and CDR2 SVGAGI. This CDR3 contains 14 residues. CDR3 sequence reads: CASSRTGANAEQFF. In nucleotides, the CDR3 is TGTGCCAGCAGTCGGACAGGGGCCAATGCTGAGCAGTTCTTC.